A single sample gave rise to the 12 T cell receptor beta chains below, sequenced in a study of blood T cell repertoires in COVID-19. The repertoire was sequenced with immunoSEQ multiplex PCR; TCRdb's copy has only in-frame clones and lacks some. The data show around 230,000 clones, roughly 80% seen once. The sample consisted of peripheral blood. All receptors come from a woman of 80 years or more with acute or convalescent COVID-19.

The chain couples TRBV9 to TRBJ2-5, with TRBD2 matching 7 bases. CDR3 length: 16 amino acids. Germline CDR1 reads SGDLS; CDR2 reads YYNGEE. V shed 4 bases and J 1 base; nucleotides not matched to a gene: 10. CDR3 loop: CASSPPSRGVQETQYF. The DNA for the CDR3 is TGTGCCAGCAGCCCACCCTCCCGGGGGGTCCAAGAGACCCAGTACTTC.

This clone was detected once. The genes are TRBV18 and TRBJ2-7, with TRBD1 identical over 8 bases. The CDR3 has 15 amino acids. With 4 bases clipped from V and 2 bases from J, the junction kept 7 bases outside the gene matches. The germline V gene encodes CDR1 KGHSH and CDR2 LQKENI. CDR3 amino acids: CASSQGQGWPYEQYF. CDR3 DNA sequence: TGTGCCAGCTCACAAGGACAGGGTTGGCCCTACGAGCAGTACTTC.

This sequence joins TRBV5-4 and TRBJ2-3, with D possibly matching TRBD2 (5 bases). The germline V gene has CDR1 SGHNT and CDR2 YYREEE (reference sequence). There are 13 residues in the CDR3. Trimming took 3 bases from V and 1 from J, leaving 6 bases between them. CDR3 nucleotide sequence: TGTGCCAGCAGCTACGGGGGCACAGATACGCAGTATTTT. Encoded protein: CASSYGGTDTQYF. Full variable domain (rest looked up from reference TRBV5-4 and TRBJ2-3): ETGVTQSPTHLIKTRGQQVTLRCSSQSGHNTVSWYQQALGQGPQFIFQYYREEENGRGNFPPRFSGLQFPNYSSELNVNALELDDSALYLCASSYGGTDTQYFGPGTRLTVL.

Only one count was recorded for this clone. The V call is TRBV5-1, the J call TRBJ1-1; a weak D match, TRBD1 (6 bases). The ends were cut back, 4 bases at V and 1 base at J, with 23 bases in the middle. CDR3 length equals 18 residues. CDR1 SGHRS and CDR2 YFSETQ come from the germline V gene. CDR3 DNA: TGCGCCAGCAGCCTGACAAATAACAGGGCTTTGGGGAACACTGAAGCTTTCTTT. Its protein product is CASSLTNNRALGNTEAFF.

This chain links TRBV28 with TRBJ2-5; 14 nucleotides agree with TRBD2. CDR1 and CDR2 from the germline V gene are MDHEN and SYDVKM. The CDR3 loop spans 16 amino acids. V shed 3 bases, J shed 5 bases, and the junction held 5 bases outside the gene matches. The CDR3 DNA sequence: TGTGCCAGCAGTTTGGGGACTAGCGGGGGTAGGGAGACCCAGTACTTC. Translation gives CASSLGTSGGRETQYF.

This clone was counted once. The V and J genes are TRBV18 and TRBJ1-1; no clear D gene. Germline CDR1 is KGHSH and CDR2 is LQKENI. Trimming took off 3 bases at V and 3 bases at J, with 14 bases between the two ends. The CDR3 has 15 amino acids. CDR3 nucleotide sequence: TGTGCCAGCTCACCGGCGACCCACGGGGACACTGAAGCTTTCTTT. Translating gives CASSPATHGDTEAFF.

The chain combines TRBV27 with TRBJ1-2; D gene ambiguous. The CDR3 extends over 13 amino acids. The V gene lost 3 bases and the J gene lost 6 bases, with 11 bases spanning the gap. Germline values: CDR1 MNHEY, CDR2 SMNVEV (reference sequence). The CDR3 spells CASSFTVTHGYTF. The CDR3 DNA reads as TGTGCCAGCAGTTTTACAGTTACCCATGGCTACACCTTC.

V gene TRBV24-1 combines with J gene TRBJ2-1; D might be TRBD1 (6 bases). V dropped 6 bases and J dropped 6 bases, with 11 bases sitting between them. CDR1 and CDR2 (germline): KGHDR, SFDVKD. The CDR3 runs 13 residues. The CDR3 protein is CATSRSGVNEQFF. CDR3 DNA sequence: TGTGCCACCAGTAGGTCAGGGGTCAATGAGCAGTTCTTC.

The chain employs TRBV28 and TRBJ1-2; the D gene is possibly TRBD1 (6 bases). V was clipped by 3 bases and J by 1 base, with 9 bases between them. This CDR3 comprises 14 residues. CDR1 and CDR2 from the germline V gene are MDHEN and SYDVKM. CDR3 in amino acids: CASSFTGLNYGYTF. The CDR3, as DNA: TGTGCCAGCAGTTTTACAGGGCTTAACTATGGCTACACCTTC.

This clone appeared a few times. The chain employs TRBV19 and TRBJ1-4, with 7 bases that match TRBD1. Germline-derived CDR1 and CDR2 are LNHDA and SQIVND (reference sequence). The CDR3 extends over 12 amino acids. The CDR3 region has the DNA TGTGCGTCGACAGGGCTTAATGAAAAACTGTTTTTT. This codes for CASTGLNEKLFF.

This clone has only a few counts. Within the sample, other DNA sequences also encode this same CDR3. The CDR3 reads CASSAQNSNQPQHF. The CDR3 nucleotides are TGTGCCAGCAGTGCTCAGAATAGCAATCAGCCCCAGCATTTT. The chain is built from TRBV2 and TRBJ1-5; D unresolved. CDR3 length equals 14 residues. Trimming pared 4 bases from V and 0 bases from J, leaving 7 bases between. The germline V gene has CDR1 SNHLY and CDR2 FYNNEI.

This chain connects TRBV5-6 to TRBJ2-7; 8 nucleotides line up with TRBD1. Losses at the gene ends were 4 bases for V and 6 bases for J; bases not matched to a gene: 6. This CDR3 spans 13 amino acids. Germline V gives CDR1 SGHDT, CDR2 YYEEEE. Written as DNA, the CDR3 is TGTGCCAGCAGCATATCCGGGACAGGCGAGCAGTACTTC. Its protein product is CASSISGTGEQYF.